Below, 3 T cell receptor beta chains from the same sample are listed, as sequenced in a study of T-cell memory formation after mild COVID-19. TCRdb re-called the 5' RACE reads with MiXCR, one entry per CDR3 protein. Among about 440,000 distinct CDR3 sequences listed, 15% to 25% were seen once. The specimen sequenced was PBMCs or a T cell subset sorted from them (not recorded which). Receptor source: an adult woman who had mild COVID-19 (a few samples of this study predate the infection). Cell type and time point are not known.

Only a few counts were recorded for this clonotype. This chain connects TRBV29-1 to TRBJ2-5; D might be TRBD1 (6 bases). CDR3 length: 12 residues. V gave up 7 bases and J gave up 5 bases, with 14 bases separating them. Germline V gene lookup returns CDR1 SQVTM and CDR2 ANQGSEA. The CDR3 loop reads CSAATGTETQYF. The CDR3 nucleotides read TGCAGCGCCGCCACAGGGACGGAGACCCAGTACTTC.

The gene calls are TRBV20-1 and TRBJ1-2; 11 bases are shared with TRBD1. Trimming took 0 bases from V and 4 from J; bases not matched to a gene: 7. In germline, CDR1 is DFQATT, CDR2 SNEGSKA (reference sequence). The CDR3 length is 16 residues. Here the CDR3 DNA reads TGCAGTGCTAGAGATCCCGGACAGGGGGCTGGCTATGGCTACACCTTC. Encoded protein: CSARDPGQGAGYGYTF.

A few counts support this clonotype. Relative to the germline gene, one junction end is altered; a read error may explain this. The rearrangement uses TRBV7-3 and TRBJ2-1; 7 positions match TRBD1. This CDR3 region has 16 residues. Germline V CDR1 and CDR2: SGHTA, FQGTGA. CDR3 loop: CASSPTRDSSYTEQFF. In DNA form, the CDR3 reads TGTGCCAGCAGCCCGACCCGGGACAGCTCCTACACTGAGCAGTTCTTC.